The present TCR beta chain was sequenced within a study of lymphopenia after photon versus proton radiotherapy. Findings and caveats of the study: Oligoclonal CD8+ Temra expansion after nadir drove photon patients' diversity drop. Post-nadir TCR diversity decline inversely tracked overall survival among those who died. Relative stability marked proton patients; photon patients lost diversity and naive cells.

Comments on this clone: Its antigen remains unknown.

TCRdb's copy holds only in-frame clones and misses some; the assay was immunoSEQ multiplex PCR. The table records almost 25,000 clones, around four fifths of them present only once. V gave up 3 bases and J gave up 5 bases; unmatched junction bases: 7. The CDR3 extends over 14 amino acids. Germline loops: CDR1 SQVTM, CDR2 ANQGSEA. The clonotype originates from a woman between 65 and 79 years old with pancreatic cancer. Material: peripheral blood, obtained from a patient treated with proton-based radiotherapy. The gene calls are TRBV29-1 and TRBJ2-1, with 7 nucleotides matching TRBD1. The CDR3 DNA is TGCAGCGTTGAGGGACAGTACAGTAACAATGAGCAGTTCTTC. This gives the protein CSVEGQYSNNEQFF.